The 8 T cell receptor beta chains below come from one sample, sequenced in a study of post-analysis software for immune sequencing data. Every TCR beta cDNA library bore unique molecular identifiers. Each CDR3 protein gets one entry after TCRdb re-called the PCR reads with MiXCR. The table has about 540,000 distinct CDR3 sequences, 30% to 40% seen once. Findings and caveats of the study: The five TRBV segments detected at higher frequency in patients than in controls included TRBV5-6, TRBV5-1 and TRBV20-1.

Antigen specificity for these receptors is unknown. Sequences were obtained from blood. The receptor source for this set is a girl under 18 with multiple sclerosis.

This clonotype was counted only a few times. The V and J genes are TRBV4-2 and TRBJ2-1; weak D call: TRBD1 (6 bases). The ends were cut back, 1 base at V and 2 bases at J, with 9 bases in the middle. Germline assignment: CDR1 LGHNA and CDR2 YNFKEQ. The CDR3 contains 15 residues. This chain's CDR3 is CASSQAGGTYNEQFF. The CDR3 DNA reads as TGTGCCAGCAGCCAAGCTGGGGGCACCTACAATGAGCAGTTCTTC.

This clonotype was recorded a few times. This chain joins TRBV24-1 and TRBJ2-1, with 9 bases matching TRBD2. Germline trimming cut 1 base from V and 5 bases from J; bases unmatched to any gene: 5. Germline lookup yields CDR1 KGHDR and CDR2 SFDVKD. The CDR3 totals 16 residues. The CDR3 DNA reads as TGTGCCACCAGTGATTTTTACGCGGGGGGGGACAATGAGCAGTTCTTC. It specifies CATSDFYAGGDNEQFF.

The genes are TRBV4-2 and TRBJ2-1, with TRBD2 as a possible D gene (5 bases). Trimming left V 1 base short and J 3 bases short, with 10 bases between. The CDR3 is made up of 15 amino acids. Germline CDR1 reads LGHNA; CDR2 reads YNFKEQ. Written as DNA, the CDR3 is TGTGCCAGCAGCCAAGCCGCGGGCCTCTACAATGAGCAGTTCTTC. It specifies CASSQAAGLYNEQFF.

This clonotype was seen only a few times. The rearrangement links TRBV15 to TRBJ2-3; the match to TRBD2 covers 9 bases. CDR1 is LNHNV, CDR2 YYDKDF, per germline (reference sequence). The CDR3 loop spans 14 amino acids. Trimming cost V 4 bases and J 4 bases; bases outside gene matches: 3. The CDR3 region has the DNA TGTGCCACCAGCAAGGGGACTAGCCCAGATACGCAGTATTTT. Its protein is CATSKGTSPDTQYF.

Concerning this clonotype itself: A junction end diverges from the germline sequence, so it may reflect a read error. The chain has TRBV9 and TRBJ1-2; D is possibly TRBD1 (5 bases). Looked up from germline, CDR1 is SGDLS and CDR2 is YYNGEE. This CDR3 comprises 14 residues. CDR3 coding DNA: TGTGCCAGCACCCAGAGGGCAGGGAACTATGGCTGCACCTTC. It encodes CASTQRAGNYGCTF.

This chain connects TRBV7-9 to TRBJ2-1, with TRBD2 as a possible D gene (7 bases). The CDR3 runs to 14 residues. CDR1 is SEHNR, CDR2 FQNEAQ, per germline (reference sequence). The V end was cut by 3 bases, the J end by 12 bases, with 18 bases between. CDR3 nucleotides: TGTGCCAGCAGCTTGAGTACGGGGGGCGATGGGCAGTTCTTC. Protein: CASSLSTGGDGQFF.

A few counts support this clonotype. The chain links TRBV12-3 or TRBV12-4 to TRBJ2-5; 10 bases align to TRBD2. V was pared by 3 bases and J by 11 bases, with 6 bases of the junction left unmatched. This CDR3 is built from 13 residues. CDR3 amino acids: CASSLGLAGVQYF. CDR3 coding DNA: TGTGCCAGCAGTTTGGGGCTAGCGGGGGTTCAGTACTTC.

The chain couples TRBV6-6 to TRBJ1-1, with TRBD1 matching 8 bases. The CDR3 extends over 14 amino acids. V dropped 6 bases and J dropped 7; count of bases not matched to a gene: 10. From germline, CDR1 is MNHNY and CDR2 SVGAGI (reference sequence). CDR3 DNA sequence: TGTGCCAGCAGGATGACAGGGGATAAGGGTGAAGCTTTCTTT. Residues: CASRMTGDKGEAFF.